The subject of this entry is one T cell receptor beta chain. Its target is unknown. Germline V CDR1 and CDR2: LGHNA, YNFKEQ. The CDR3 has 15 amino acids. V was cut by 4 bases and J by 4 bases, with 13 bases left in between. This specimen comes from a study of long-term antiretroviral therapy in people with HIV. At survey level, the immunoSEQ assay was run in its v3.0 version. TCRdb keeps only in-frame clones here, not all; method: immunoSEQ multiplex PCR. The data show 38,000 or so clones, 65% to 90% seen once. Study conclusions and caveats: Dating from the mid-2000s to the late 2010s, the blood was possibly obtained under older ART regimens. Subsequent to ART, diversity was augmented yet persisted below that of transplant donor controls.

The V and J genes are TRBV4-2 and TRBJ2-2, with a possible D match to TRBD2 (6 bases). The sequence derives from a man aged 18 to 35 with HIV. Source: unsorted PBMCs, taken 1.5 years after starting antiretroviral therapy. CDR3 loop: CASSPRAGLTGELFF. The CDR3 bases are TGTGCCAGCAGCCCTCGCGCGGGACTCACCGGGGAGCTGTTTTTT.